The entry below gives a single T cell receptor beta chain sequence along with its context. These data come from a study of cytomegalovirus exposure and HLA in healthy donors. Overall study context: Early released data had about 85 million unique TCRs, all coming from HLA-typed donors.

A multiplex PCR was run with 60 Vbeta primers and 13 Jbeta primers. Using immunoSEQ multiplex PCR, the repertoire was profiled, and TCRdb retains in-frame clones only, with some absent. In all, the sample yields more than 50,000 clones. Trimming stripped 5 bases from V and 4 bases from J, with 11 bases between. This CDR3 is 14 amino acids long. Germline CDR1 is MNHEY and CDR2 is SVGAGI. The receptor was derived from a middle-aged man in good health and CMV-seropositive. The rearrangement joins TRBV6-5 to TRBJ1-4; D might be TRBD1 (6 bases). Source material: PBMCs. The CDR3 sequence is CASSPQGLNEKLFF. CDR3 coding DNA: TGTGCCAGCAGTCCACAGGGTCTTAATGAAAAACTGTTTTTT.